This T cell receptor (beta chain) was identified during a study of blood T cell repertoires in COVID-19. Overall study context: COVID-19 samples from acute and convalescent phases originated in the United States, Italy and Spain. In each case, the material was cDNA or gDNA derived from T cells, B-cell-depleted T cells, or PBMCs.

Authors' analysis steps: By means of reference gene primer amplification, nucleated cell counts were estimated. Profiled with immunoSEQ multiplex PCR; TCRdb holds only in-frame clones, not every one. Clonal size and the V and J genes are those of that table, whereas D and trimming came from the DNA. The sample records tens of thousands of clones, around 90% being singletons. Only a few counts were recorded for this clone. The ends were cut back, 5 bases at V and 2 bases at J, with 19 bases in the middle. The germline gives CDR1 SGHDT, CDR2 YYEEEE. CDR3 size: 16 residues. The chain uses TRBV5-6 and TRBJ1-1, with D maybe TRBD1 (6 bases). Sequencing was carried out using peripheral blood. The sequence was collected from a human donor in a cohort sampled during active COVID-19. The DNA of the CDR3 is TGTGCCAGCAGGGCTGCAGGGGCTGGGGGCAACACTGAAGCTTTCTTT. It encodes CASRAAGAGGNTEAFF.